This TCR beta chain was identified in a study of HIV-infected patients and healthy controls. All unsorted peripheral T cells were captured because whole blood was used without fractionation. Reverse transcription used about 510 ng RNA and constant-region primers for alpha and beta. Using multiplexing indices, alpha and beta chain libraries were generated apart by chain-specific third strand synthesis. TCRdb independently ran MiXCR on the 5' RACE reads; one entry per CDR3 protein. Among tens of thousands of distinct CDR3 sequences listed, approximately 7.7% were seen once. CDR1 is DFQATT, CDR2 SNEGSKA, per germline (reference sequence). CDR3 length equals 14 residues. Deletions cut 6 bases from V and 3 bases from J, with 17 bases between. This clonotype was counted at least ten times.

Sequenced input: blood. The TCR comes from an adult in good health. This rearrangement joins TRBV20-1 to TRBJ1-1; D is undetermined. The CDR3 nucleotides read TGCAGTGCCCAAGCTGGCGCTACGGACACTGAAGCTTTCTTT. Encoded protein: CSAQAGATDTEAFF.